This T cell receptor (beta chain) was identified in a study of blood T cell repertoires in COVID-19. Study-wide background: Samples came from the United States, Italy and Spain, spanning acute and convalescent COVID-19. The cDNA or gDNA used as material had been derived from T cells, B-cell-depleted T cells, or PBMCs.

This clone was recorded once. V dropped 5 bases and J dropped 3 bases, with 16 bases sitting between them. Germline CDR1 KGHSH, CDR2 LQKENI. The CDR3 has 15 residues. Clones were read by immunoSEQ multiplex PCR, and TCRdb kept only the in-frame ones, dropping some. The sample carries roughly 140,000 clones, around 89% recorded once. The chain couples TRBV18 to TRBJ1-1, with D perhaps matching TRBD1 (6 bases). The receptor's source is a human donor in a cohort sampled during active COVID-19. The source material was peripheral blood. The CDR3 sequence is CASSAVQGGDTEAFF. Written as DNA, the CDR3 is TGTGCCAGCTCAGCCGTACAGGGAGGGGACACTGAAGCTTTCTTT.